The 25 T cell receptor beta chains below all came from one sample that was sequenced in a study of vaccination effects on CD4 cells after COVID-19. Assay: immunoSEQ multiplex PCR; the TCRdb copy retains only in-frame clones and omits some. Altogether 30,000 or so clones are present, around three quarters being singletons, with the ten largest covering around 12%. These receptors have no identified antigens. Using viral peptide pools, the ViraFEST assay grew out antigen-specific CD4+ T cells prior to sequencing. On day 10 of culture, CD4+ T cells were separated out. Vaccination of participants consisted of two doses of either the BNT162b2 or mRNA-1273 vaccine. The material sequenced was CD4+ T cells from PBMCs cultured with HCoV-229E spike peptides, taken after COVID-19 vaccination. The source is a human donor who received a COVID-19 vaccine.

The chain links TRBV29-1 to TRBJ2-7; 8 bases match TRBD1. J lost 5 bases, V lost 4 bases, and 13 bases had no gene match. This CDR3 contains 15 residues. Per germline, CDR1 SQVTM and CDR2 ANQGSEA. CDR3 amino acids: CSVGSGTGLDHEQYF. CDR3 in DNA: TGCAGCGTTGGCTCCGGGACAGGTCTAGACCACGAGCAGTACTTC.

The CDR3 DNA sequence: TGTGCCACCAGGGCGACAGTCCCCTATGGCTACACCTTC. Its translation: CATRATVPYGYTF. V gene TRBV19 combines with J gene TRBJ1-2, with a tentative D call TRBD1 (5 bases). V was clipped by 10 bases and J by 4 bases, with 16 bases between them. The CDR3 consists of 13 residues. Germline values: CDR1 LNHDA, CDR2 SQIVND (reference sequence). Drawing the rest from reference TRBV19 and TRBJ1-2, the complete variable domain is DGGITQSPKYLFRKEGQNVTLSCEQNLNHDAMYWYRQDPGQGLRLIYYSQIVNDFQKGDIAEGYSVSREKKESFPLTVTSAQKNPTAFYLCATRATVPYGYTFGSGTRLTVV.

This sequence joins TRBV25-1 and TRBJ2-1; 7 bases match TRBD1. The CDR3 consists of 18 residues. V was pared by 8 bases and J by 0 bases, with 16 bases of the junction left unmatched. Germline values: CDR1 MGHDK, CDR2 SYGVNS. The CDR3 here is CASRSIGGQANSYNEQFF. The CDR3 DNA reads TGTGCCAGCCGAAGCATAGGAGGACAGGCGAACTCCTACAATGAGCAGTTCTTC. The full variable domain, rest sourced from reference TRBV25-1 and TRBJ2-1, is EADIYQTPRYLVIGTGKKITLECSQTMGHDKMYWYQQDPGMELHLIHYSYGVNSTEKGDLSSESTVSRIRTEHFPLTLESARPSHTSQYLCASRSIGGQANSYNEQFFGPGTRLTVL.

J is TRBJ2-5 and V is TRBV6-1; possibly TRBD2 for D (6 bases). Trimming removed 3 bases from V and 2 bases from J, with 13 bases in between. The CDR3 sequence is 15 residues long. CDR1 and CDR2 from the germline V gene are MNHNS and SASEGT. Here the CDR3 reads CASSENSAGQETQYF. CDR3 nucleotide sequence: TGTGCCAGCAGTGAGAACAGTGCGGGGCAAGAGACCCAGTACTTC.

J is TRBJ1-4 and V is TRBV9, with unresolved D. V was pared by 0 bases and J by 7 bases, with 13 bases between. Germline lookup yields CDR1 SGDLS and CDR2 YYNGEE. The CDR3 covers 15 residues. CDR3 sequence: CASSVGTLSSEKLFF. The CDR3 nucleotides are TGTGCCAGCAGCGTAGGAACACTAAGTTCTGAAAAACTGTTTTTT. Supplemented by reference TRBV9 and TRBJ1-4, the full variable domain reads DSGVTQTPKHLITATGQRVTLRCSPRSGDLSVYWYQQSLDQGLQFLIQYYNGEERAKGNILERFSAQQFPDLHSELNLSSLELGDSALYFCASSVGTLSSEKLFFGSGTQLSVL.

The chain links TRBV6-1 to TRBJ1-1; 9 positions agree with TRBD1. Germline values: CDR1 MNHNS, CDR2 SASEGT. The CDR3 runs to 17 residues. V gave up 2 bases and J gave up 2 bases; unmatched junction bases: 9. The CDR3 bases are TGTGCCAGCAGTGAATATAGTACAGGGGGCTTTAACACTGAAGCTTTCTTT. Its protein product is CASSEYSTGGFNTEAFF.

The V call is TRBV6-5, the J call TRBJ2-7; D remains unclear. The V gene's germline CDR1 is MNHEY and CDR2 SVGAGI. V lost 7 bases and J lost 3, with 4 bases in between. The CDR3 covers 10 residues. The CDR3 spells CASNHYEQYF. CDR3 DNA sequence: TGTGCCAGCAACCACTACGAGCAGTACTTC.

The sample holds a few counts of this clone. The rearrangement joins TRBV5-1 to TRBJ1-2; D is unclear. The germline V gene has CDR1 SGHRS and CDR2 YFSETQ. Trimming pared 3 bases from V and 5 bases from J, leaving 14 bases between. The CDR3 has 14 amino acids. The CDR3 loop reads CASSSLTTDYGYTF. CDR3 DNA sequence: TGCGCCAGCAGCTCGCTGACAACCGATTATGGCTACACCTTC.

The CDR3 is CASSIPGHNYGYTF. Here the CDR3 DNA reads TGTGCCAGCAGTATACCGGGACATAACTATGGCTACACCTTC. The gene calls are TRBV6-6 and TRBJ1-2, with TRBD1 as a possible D gene (6 bases). CDR1 is MNHNY and CDR2 is SVGAGI in the germline V gene (reference sequence). The CDR3 is 14 amino acids. The germline V and J ends were trimmed by 5 bases and 1 base, with 11 bases remaining between them.

J is TRBJ2-2 and V is TRBV7-8, with a possible D match to TRBD1 (5 bases). Trimming left V 5 bases short and J 5 bases short, with 15 bases between. Germline V gives CDR1 SGHVS, CDR2 FQNEAQ. The CDR3 is made up of 15 amino acids. Here the CDR3 reads CASSPLTQGTGELFF. The CDR3 region has the DNA TGTGCCAGCAGCCCACTTACGCAGGGTACCGGGGAGCTGTTTTTT.

CDR3 DNA sequence: TGTGCCAGTAGTACTCAGGGAGCTGGAACCTACGAGCAGTACTTC. Encoded protein: CASSTQGAGTYEQYF. The V call is TRBV19, the J call TRBJ2-7, with D perhaps being TRBD1 or TRBD2 (5 bases each). With 4 bases removed from V and 2 bases from J, the gap between germline ends came to 15 bases. The CDR3 runs to 15 residues. CDR1 and CDR2 (germline): LNHDA, SQIVND (reference sequence).

V is TRBV13 and J is TRBJ1-2; D might be TRBD1 (6 bases). The CDR3 contains 15 residues. CDR1 and CDR2 from the germline V gene are PRHDT and FYEKMQ (reference sequence). V was trimmed by 4 bases and J by 3 bases, leaving 15 bases between them. This CDR3 reads CASSYRKGEDYGYTF. In nucleotides, the CDR3 is TGTGCCAGCAGCTACCGTAAGGGGGAGGACTATGGCTACACCTTC.

The chain uses TRBV11-2 and TRBJ1-1, with 8 bases identical to TRBD1. V was clipped by 3 bases and J by 0 bases; unmatched bases: 9. The germline V gene has CDR1 SGHAT and CDR2 FQNNGV. This CDR3 region has 17 residues. The CDR3 DNA reads as TGTGCCAGCAGCTTGTCTCGGACAGGGCTGGTGAACACTGAAGCTTTCTTT. It codes for CASSLSRTGLVNTEAFF.

This CDR3 is CASSSVPGQGKPQHF. Here the CDR3 DNA reads TGTGCCAGCAGCTCCGTCCCGGGACAGGGAAAGCCCCAGCATTTT. The J gene is TRBJ1-5, the V gene TRBV5-4; 9 nucleotides line up with TRBD1. J was trimmed by 8 bases and V by 3 bases; bases with no gene match: 9. The germline CDR1 and CDR2 sequences are SGHNT and YYREEE (reference sequence). The CDR3 is made up of 15 amino acids.

This rearrangement joins TRBV6-4 to TRBJ1-2; no firm D call. Germline loops: CDR1 MRHNA, CDR2 SNTAGT. There are 11 residues in the CDR3. V was shortened by 1 base and J by 4 bases, with 1 base between the two germline ends. The CDR3 sequence is CASSDFYGYTF. The DNA for the CDR3 is TGTGCCAGCAGTGACTTCTATGGCTACACCTTC.

The chain joins TRBV19 to TRBJ1-5, with D possibly TRBD1 on 6 matching bases. V shed 5 bases and J shed 6 bases, with 14 bases lying between them. Germline CDR1 is LNHDA and CDR2 is SQIVND (reference sequence). The CDR3 has 14 amino acids. The CDR3 protein is CASSFQGNGQPQHF. CDR3 nucleotides: TGTGCCAGTAGTTTTCAGGGGAACGGTCAGCCCCAGCATTTT. Using reference TRBV19 and TRBJ1-5 for the parts outside the CDR3, the full variable domain is DGGITQSPKYLFRKEGQNVTLSCEQNLNHDAMYWYRQDPGQGLRLIYYSQIVNDFQKGDIAEGYSVSREKKESFPLTVTSAQKNPTAFYLCASSFQGNGQPQHFGDGTRLSIL.

The chain is built from TRBV27 and TRBJ1-5, with D unresolved. The CDR3 sequence is 15 residues long. Germline values: CDR1 MNHEY, CDR2 SMNVEV (reference sequence). The ends were cut back, 2 bases at V and 3 bases at J, with 11 bases in the middle. The CDR3 reads CASSLMSGDNQPQHF. In DNA, the CDR3 is TGTGCCAGCAGTTTAATGTCAGGAGACAATCAGCCCCAGCATTTT.

V gene TRBV12-5 combines with J gene TRBJ2-3; possible D gene TRBD2, 6 bases. The CDR3 length is 16 residues. V lost 7 bases and J lost 0, with 17 bases in between. Germline-derived CDR1 and CDR2 are LGHNT and FRNRAP. The CDR3 sequence: CASAGSVTGSTDTQYF. For the CDR3, the DNA is TGTGCTAGTGCCGGGAGTGTGACCGGTAGCACAGATACGCAGTATTTT.

The V and J genes are TRBV5-4 and TRBJ2-5; 7 nucleotides line up with TRBD2. The CDR3 spans 16 residues. Germline lookup yields CDR1 SGHNT and CDR2 YYREEE (reference sequence). V was pared by 5 bases and J by 9 bases, with 19 bases of the junction left unmatched. CDR3: CASSAGLGEGMEAQYF. The CDR3 DNA sequence: TGTGCCAGCAGTGCAGGGTTGGGGGAGGGGATGGAGGCCCAGTACTTC.

This chain links TRBV7-9 with TRBJ1-5, with 7 bases fitting TRBD1. Germline trimming cut 1 base from V and 6 bases from J; bases unmatched to any gene: 6. Germline CDR1 SEHNR, CDR2 FQNEAQ (reference sequence). The CDR3 contains 15 residues. The CDR3 loop reads CASSLEGAGSQPQHF. DNA of the CDR3: TGTGCCAGCAGCTTAGAGGGGGCGGGAAGTCAGCCCCAGCATTTT.

This chain links TRBV6-2 or TRBV6-3 with TRBJ2-7; 7 bases fit TRBD2. The germline V gene encodes CDR1 MNHEY and CDR2 SVGEGT. V was pared by 5 bases and J by 4 bases, with 2 bases of the junction left unmatched. The CDR3 is 12 amino acids. CDR3 loop: CASSPGGYEQYF. The CDR3 coding sequence is TGTGCCAGCAGTCCCGGGGGGTACGAGCAGTACTTC.

This chain links TRBV28 with TRBJ2-1; D not certain. The CDR3 runs to 12 residues. With 6 bases removed from V and 9 bases from J, the gap between germline ends came to 12 bases. Germline-derived CDR1 and CDR2 are MDHEN and SYDVKM. The chain's CDR3 is CASSLWSGEQFF. In nucleotides, the CDR3 is TGTGCCAGCAGCCTTTGGTCCGGTGAGCAGTTCTTC.

The V and J genes are TRBV7-9 and TRBJ2-1; 11 nucleotides agree with TRBD2. The CDR3 loop spans 15 amino acids. The germline V gene encodes CDR1 SEHNR and CDR2 FQNEAQ (reference sequence). J lost 8 bases, V lost 2 bases, and 5 bases had no gene match. The DNA for the CDR3 is TGTGCCAGCAGCTTACCCTTGGGACTAGCGGATGAGCAGTTCTTC. The encoded protein is CASSLPLGLADEQFF.

CDR3 in DNA: TGTGCCAGTAGATCCGGCTCGGAGTCCTACGAGCAGTACTTC. Residues: CASRSGSESYEQYF. V usage is TRBV19 and J usage is TRBJ2-7; D gene uncertain. The germline V gene has CDR1 LNHDA and CDR2 SQIVND (reference sequence). Trimming took off 6 bases at V and 1 base at J, with 13 bases between the two ends. This CDR3 has 14 residues.

J is TRBJ1-2 and V is TRBV15; D is uncertain. V dropped 3 bases and J dropped 4 bases, with 9 bases sitting between them. Germline V gives CDR1 LNHNV, CDR2 YYDKDF (reference sequence). There are 13 residues in the CDR3. CDR3 sequence: CATSSRDFYGYTF. The CDR3 nucleotides are TGTGCCACCAGCAGCAGAGACTTCTATGGCTACACCTTC.